This TCR beta chain was obtained from a study of CXCR3-negative and CXCR3-positive naive CD8 T cells. As concerns this clonotype: Its antigen remains unidentified.

5' RACE that incorporated UMI labels was used to prepare the TRB cDNA libraries. TCRdb reprocessed the 5' RACE reads and reports one entry per CDR3 protein, with no DNA. This sample's table has more than 80,000 distinct CDR3 sequences. Whole-study results and caveats: Naive cells with CXCR3 showed TRB CDR3s that were more hydrophobic than those in CXCR3-negative naive cells. Both naive subsets had comparably high diversity; memory CD8+ cells much lower.

CDR1 and CDR2 (germline): MNHEY, SVGEGT. The CDR3 has 12 amino acids. This receptor was identified in a human donor in good health. Some clones in this sample may be carry-over from other donors' samples. The V gene is TRBV6-2 or TRBV6-3, the J gene TRBJ2-7. The sequencing input was naive CXCR3+ CD8+ T cells from blood. Noted subset: CD45RO-CCR7+CD27+CD95- naive CD8+ T cells expressing CXCR3 (TNR3+). This CDR3 reads CASSRLLGEQYF.